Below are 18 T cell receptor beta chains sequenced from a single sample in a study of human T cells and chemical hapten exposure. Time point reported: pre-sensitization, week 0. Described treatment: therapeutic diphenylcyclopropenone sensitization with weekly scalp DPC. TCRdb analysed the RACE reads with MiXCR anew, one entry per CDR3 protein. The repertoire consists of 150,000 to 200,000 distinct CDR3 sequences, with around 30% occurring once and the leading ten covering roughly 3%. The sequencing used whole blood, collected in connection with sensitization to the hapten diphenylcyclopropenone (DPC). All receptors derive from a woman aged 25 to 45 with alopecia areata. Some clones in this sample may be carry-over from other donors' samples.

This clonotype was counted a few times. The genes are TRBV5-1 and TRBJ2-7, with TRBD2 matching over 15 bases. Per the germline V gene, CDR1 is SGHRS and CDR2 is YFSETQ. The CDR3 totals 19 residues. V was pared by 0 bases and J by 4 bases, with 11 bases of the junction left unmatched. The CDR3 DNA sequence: TGCGCCAGCAGCTTGGAAGTCGGACTAGCGGGGGGGCTTACGTACGAGCAGTACTTC. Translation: CASSLEVGLAGGLTYEQYF.

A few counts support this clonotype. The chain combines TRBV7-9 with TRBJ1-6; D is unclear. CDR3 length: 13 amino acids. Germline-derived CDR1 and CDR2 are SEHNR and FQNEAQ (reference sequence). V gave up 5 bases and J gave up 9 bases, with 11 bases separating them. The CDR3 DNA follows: TGTGCCAGCAGCGGAGGGTGGGTTTCACCCCTCCACTTT. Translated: CASSGGWVSPLHF. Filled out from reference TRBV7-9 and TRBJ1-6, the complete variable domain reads DTGVSQNPRHKITKRGQNVTFRCDPISEHNRLYWYRQTLGQGPEFLTYFQNEAQLEKSRLLSDRFSAERPKGSFSTLEIQRTEQGDSAMYLCASSGGWVSPLHFGNGTRLTVT.

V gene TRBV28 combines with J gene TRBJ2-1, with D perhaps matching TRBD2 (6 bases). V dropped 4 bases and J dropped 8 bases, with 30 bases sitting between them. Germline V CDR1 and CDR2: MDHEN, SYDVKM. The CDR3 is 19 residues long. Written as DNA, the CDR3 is TGTGCCAGCAGTTCCCCACTCCCTAGCGAGCCATACAGGTGGGATGAGCAGTTCTTC. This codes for CASSSPLPSEPYRWDEQFF.

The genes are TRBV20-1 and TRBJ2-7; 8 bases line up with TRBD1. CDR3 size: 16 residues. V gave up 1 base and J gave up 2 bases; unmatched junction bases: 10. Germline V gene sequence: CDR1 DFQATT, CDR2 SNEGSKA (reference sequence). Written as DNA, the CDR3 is TGCAGTGCTAGAGGCGCCGGGACAGGAAACACCTACGAGCAGTACTTC. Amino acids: CSARGAGTGNTYEQYF.

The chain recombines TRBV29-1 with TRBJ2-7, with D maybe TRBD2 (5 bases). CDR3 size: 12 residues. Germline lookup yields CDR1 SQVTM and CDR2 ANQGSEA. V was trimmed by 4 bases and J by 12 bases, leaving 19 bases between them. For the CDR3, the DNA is TGCAGCGTTGGACCCACAGCCCAGAGGGTGTACTTC. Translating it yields CSVGPTAQRVYF.

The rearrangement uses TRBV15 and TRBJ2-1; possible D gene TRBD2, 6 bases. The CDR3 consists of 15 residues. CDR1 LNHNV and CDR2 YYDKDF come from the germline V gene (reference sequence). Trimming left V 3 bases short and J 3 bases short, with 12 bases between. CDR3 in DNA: TGTGCCACCAGCAGCGTCGCGCGGGACTACAATGAGCAGTTCTTC. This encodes CATSSVARDYNEQFF. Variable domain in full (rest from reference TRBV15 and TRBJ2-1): DAMVIQNPRYQVTQFGKPVTLSCSQTLNHNVMYWYQQKSSQAPKLLFHYYDKDFNNEADTPDNFQSRRPNTSFCFLDIRSPGLGDTAMYLCATSSVARDYNEQFFGPGTRLTVL.

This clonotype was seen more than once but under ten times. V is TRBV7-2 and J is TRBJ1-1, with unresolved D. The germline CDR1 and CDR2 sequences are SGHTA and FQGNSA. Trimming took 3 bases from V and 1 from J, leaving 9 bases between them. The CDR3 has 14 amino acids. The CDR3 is CASSFRTPNTEAFF. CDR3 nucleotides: TGTGCCAGCAGCTTTAGGACCCCGAACACTGAAGCTTTCTTT.

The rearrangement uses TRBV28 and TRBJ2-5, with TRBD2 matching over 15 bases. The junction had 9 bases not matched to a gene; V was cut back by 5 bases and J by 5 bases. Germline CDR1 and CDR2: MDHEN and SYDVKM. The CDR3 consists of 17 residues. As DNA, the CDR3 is TGTGCCAGCAGTCCACCCCCCGGACTAGCGGGAGGGGAGACCCAGTACTTC. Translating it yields CASSPPPGLAGGETQYF. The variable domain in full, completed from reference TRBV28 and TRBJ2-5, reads DVKVTQSSRYLVKRTGEKVFLECVQDMDHENMFWYRQDPGLGLRLIYFSYDVKMKEKGDIPEGYSVSREKKERFSLILESASTNQTSMYLCASSPPPGLAGGETQYFGPGTRLLVL.

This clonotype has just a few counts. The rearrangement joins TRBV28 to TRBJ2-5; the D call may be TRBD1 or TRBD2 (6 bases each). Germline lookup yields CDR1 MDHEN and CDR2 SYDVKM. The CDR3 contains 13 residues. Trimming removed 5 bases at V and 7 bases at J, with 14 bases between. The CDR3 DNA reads TGTGCCAGCAGTCGGGGGCAGATGGTGACCCAGTACTTC. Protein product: CASSRGQMVTQYF.

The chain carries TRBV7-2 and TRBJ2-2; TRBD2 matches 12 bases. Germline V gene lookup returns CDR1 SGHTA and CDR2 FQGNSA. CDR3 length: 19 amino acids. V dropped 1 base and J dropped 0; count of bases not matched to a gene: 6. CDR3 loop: CASSLVGLAGGPNTGELFF. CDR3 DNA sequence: TGTGCCAGCAGCTTAGTGGGTCTAGCGGGAGGGCCGAACACCGGGGAGCTGTTTTTT.

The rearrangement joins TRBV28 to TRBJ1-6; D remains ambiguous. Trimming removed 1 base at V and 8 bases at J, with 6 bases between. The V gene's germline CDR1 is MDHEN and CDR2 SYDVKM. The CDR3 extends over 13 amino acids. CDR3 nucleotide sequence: TGTGCCAGCAGTTTATTCGGGTATTCACCCCTCCACTTT. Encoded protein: CASSLFGYSPLHF.

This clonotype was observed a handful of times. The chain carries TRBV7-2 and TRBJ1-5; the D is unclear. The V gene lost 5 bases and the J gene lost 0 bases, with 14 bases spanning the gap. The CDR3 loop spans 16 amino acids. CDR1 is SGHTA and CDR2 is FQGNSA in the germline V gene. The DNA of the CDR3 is TGTGCCAGCAGCCTCGGACCAGAATATAGCAATCAGCCCCAGCATTTT. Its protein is CASSLGPEYSNQPQHF. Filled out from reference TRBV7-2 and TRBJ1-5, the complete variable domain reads GAGVSQSPSNKVTEKGKDVELRCDPISGHTALYWYRQSLGQGLEFLIYFQGNSAPDKSGLPSDRFSAERTGGSVSTLTIQRTQQEDSAVYLCASSLGPEYSNQPQHFGDGTRLSIL.

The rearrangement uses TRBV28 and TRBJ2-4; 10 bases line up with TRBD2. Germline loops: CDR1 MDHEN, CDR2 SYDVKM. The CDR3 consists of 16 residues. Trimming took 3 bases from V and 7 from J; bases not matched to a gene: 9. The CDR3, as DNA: TGTGCCAGCAGTTTTTCTAGCGGGGGCCCGAGGAACATTCAGTACTTC. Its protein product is CASSFSSGGPRNIQYF.

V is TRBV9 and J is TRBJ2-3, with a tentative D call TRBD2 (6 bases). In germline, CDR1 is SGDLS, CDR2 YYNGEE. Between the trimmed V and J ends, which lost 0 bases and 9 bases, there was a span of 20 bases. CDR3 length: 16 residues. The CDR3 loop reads CASSVASPPSVTTQYF. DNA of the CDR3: TGTGCCAGCAGCGTAGCCTCACCACCTAGCGTCACCACGCAGTATTTT.

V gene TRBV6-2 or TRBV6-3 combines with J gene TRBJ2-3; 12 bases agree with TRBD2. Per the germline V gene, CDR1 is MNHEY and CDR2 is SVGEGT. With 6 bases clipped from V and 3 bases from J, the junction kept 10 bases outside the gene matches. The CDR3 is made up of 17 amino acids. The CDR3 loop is CASRGSASGRGTDTQYF. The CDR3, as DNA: TGTGCCAGCAGGGGCTCGGCTAGCGGGAGGGGGACAGATACGCAGTATTTT.

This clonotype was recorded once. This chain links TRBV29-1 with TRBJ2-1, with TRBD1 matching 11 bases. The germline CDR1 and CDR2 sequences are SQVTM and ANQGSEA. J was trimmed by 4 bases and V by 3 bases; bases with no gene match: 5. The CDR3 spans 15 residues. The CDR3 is CSVDGTGGKYNEQFF. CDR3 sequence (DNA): TGCAGCGTTGATGGGACAGGGGGAAAATACAATGAGCAGTTCTTC.

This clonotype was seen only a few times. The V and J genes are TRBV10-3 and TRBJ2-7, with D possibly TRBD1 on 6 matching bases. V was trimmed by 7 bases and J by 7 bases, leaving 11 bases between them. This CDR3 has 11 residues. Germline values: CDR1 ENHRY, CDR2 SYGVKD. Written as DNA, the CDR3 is TGTGCCATCAAGGGGGTAGGAGAGCAGTACTTC. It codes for CAIKGVGEQYF.

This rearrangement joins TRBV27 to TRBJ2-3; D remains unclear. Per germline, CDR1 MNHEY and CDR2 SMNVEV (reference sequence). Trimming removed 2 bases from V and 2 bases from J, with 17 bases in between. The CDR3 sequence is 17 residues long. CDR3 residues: CASSLRLADLPTDTQYF. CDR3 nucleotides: TGTGCCAGCAGTTTACGACTCGCGGATCTTCCCACAGATACGCAGTATTTT.